A selection of T cell receptor beta chains follows, all from one sample in a study of long-term antiretroviral therapy in people with HIV. Only in-frame clones appear in the TCRdb table, and some are missing; sequencing was by immunoSEQ multiplex PCR. The table shows 20,000 to 30,000 clones, with 65% to 85% occurring only once. This specimen consisted of unsorted PBMCs, obtained 3 years after starting antiretroviral therapy. The receptors originated from a man younger than 35 with HIV. Each CDR3 is given with its conserved first and last residue. D genes are given only for firm matches. Clone size is not always given. Where it is, it says once, few, many or a class for expanded clones.

j_gene,d_gene,v_gene,abundance,CDR3aa,CDR3nt
TRBJ2-1,TRBD1,TRBV14,-,CASSQGTGGYNEQFF,TGTGCCAGCAGCCAAGGAACAGGGGGTTACAATGAGCAGTTCTTC
TRBJ2-7,-,TRBV29-1,-,CSALGARAKYEQYF,TGCAGCGCCTTGGGGGCCAGGGCCAAATACGAGCAGTACTTC
TRBJ2-2,-,TRBV7-3,-,CASSSGRGELFF,TGTGCCAGCAGCTCAGGGAGAGGGGAGCTGTTTTTT
TRBJ2-3,TRBD2,TRBV5-1,-,CASSEGRARTDTQYF,TGCGCCAGCAGCGAAGGGAGGGCTCGCACAGATACGCAGTATTTT
TRBJ1-1,-,TRBV5-6,-,CASSLMGEAFF,TGTGCCAGCAGCTTGATGGGTGAAGCTTTCTTT
TRBJ2-2,-,TRBV7-9,few,CASSPGTAGELFF,TGTGCCAGCAGCCCCGGGACCGCCGGGGAGCTGTTTTTT
TRBJ1-1,TRBD1,TRBV5-1,-,CASSLAAGGSEAFF,TGCGCCAGCAGCTTGGCCGCAGGGGGTTCTGAAGCTTTCTTT
TRBJ1-5,-,TRBV16,-,CASSLPGQGNQPQHF,TGTGCCAGCAGTCTTCCAGGGCAGGGCAATCAGCCCCAGCATTTT
TRBJ2-5,-,TRBV7-2,-,CASSLHRQGGLETQYF,TGTGCCAGCAGCTTACATCGACAGGGAGGGTTGGAGACCCAGTACTTC
TRBJ2-2,-,TRBV11-2,-,CASSPGTPGELFF,TGTGCCAGCAGCCCCGGGACCCCCGGGGAGCTGTTTTTT
TRBJ2-1,-,TRBV11-2,-,CASSLATEYNEQFF,TGTGCCAGCAGCTTAGCGACAGAATACAATGAGCAGTTCTTC
TRBJ1-2,-,TRBV7-3,once,CASSDPEGYTF,TGTGCCAGCAGCGACCCTGAAGGCTACACCTTC
TRBJ1-5,-,TRBV7-2,-,CASSLVRQGFEPQHF,TGTGCCAGCAGCTTAGTCCGGCAGGGGTTTGAGCCCCAGCATTTT
TRBJ2-2,-,TRBV5-6,-,CASSLEPGELFF,TGTGCCAGCAGCTTGGAACCCGGGGAGCTGTTTTTT
TRBJ1-5,-,TRBV6-6,few,CASGLPGEDNQPQHF,TGTGCCAGCGGCCTTCCGGGGGAGGACAATCAGCCCCAGCATTTT
TRBJ2-3,-,TRBV5-4,-,CAGGLIPADTQYF,TGTGCCGGAGGACTCATTCCGGCAGATACGCAGTATTTT
TRBJ2-5,-,TRBV10-3,-,CVSQQETQYF,TGTGTCTCACAGCAAGAGACCCAGTACTTC
TRBJ2-7,-,TRBV6-5,-,CASRGPIYEQYF,TGTGCCAGCAGGGGGCCCATCTACGAGCAGTACTTC
TRBJ1-5,-,TRBV30,few,CAWSVRGQGQPQHF,TGTGCCTGGAGTGTACGGGGGCAGGGTCAGCCCCAGCATTTT
TRBJ2-2,-,TRBV7-3,-,CASSQGDTGELFF,TGTGCCAGCAGTCAGGGCGACACCGGGGAGCTGTTTTTT
TRBJ1-6,TRBD1,TRBV5-4,once,CASSADRSNSPLHF,TGTGCCAGCAGCGCGGACAGGTCTAATTCACCCCTCCACTTT
TRBJ1-5,-,TRBV4-1,once,CASSHPGPIQPQHF,TGCGCCAGCAGCCACCCTGGTCCCATTCAGCCCCAGCATTTT
TRBJ1-4,-,TRBV19,-,CASTPRGPSEKLFF,TGTGCCAGTACCCCACGGGGGCCGAGTGAAAAACTGTTTTTT
TRBJ1-4,-,TRBV5-4,few,CASSLGRDGEKLFF,TGTGCCAGCAGCTTGGGCAGGGACGGGGAAAAACTGTTTTTT
TRBJ2-5,-,TRBV9,once,CASSVDVLARVETQYF,TGTGCCAGCAGCGTAGACGTTCTAGCGAGGGTGGAGACCCAGTACTTC
TRBJ1-2,-,TRBV27,-,CASSFRSNSGYTF,TGTGCCAGCAGTTTTAGGTCAAATAGTGGCTACACCTTC
TRBJ2-7,-,TRBV10-2,-,CASSESSSRSYEQYF,TGCGCCAGCAGTGAGAGTTCTAGCCGCTCCTACGAGCAGTACTTC
TRBJ2-3,TRBD1,TRBV5-6,-,CASSSLGTGGNTQYF,TGTGCCAGCAGCTCCCTAGGGACAGGAGGGAATACGCAGTATTTT
TRBJ2-1,TRBD2,TRBV7-8,-,CASSLFERGDNEQFF,TGTGCCAGCAGCTTATTCGAGCGGGGGGACAATGAGCAGTTCTTC
TRBJ2-6,TRBD2,TRBV25-1,-,CASSPRGDSGANVLTF,TGTGCCAGCAGCCCCCGGGGGGACTCTGGGGCCAACGTCCTGACTTTC
TRBJ1-2,TRBD1,TRBV5-1,few,CASARQGENYGYTF,TGCGCCAGCGCGAGACAGGGGGAGAACTATGGCTACACCTTC
TRBJ2-1,TRBD2,TRBV7-2,-,CASSFPRPSGGSEQFF,TGTGCCAGCAGCTTCCCCCGCCCTAGCGGGGGCTCTGAGCAGTTCTTC
TRBJ2-3,TRBD2,TRBV9,-,CASGGAAGEDTQYF,TGTGCCTCCGGGGGGGCAGCGGGGGAGGATACGCAGTATTTT
TRBJ2-3,-,TRBV10-3,once,CAISESSPGRGSDTQYF,TGTGCCATCAGTGAGTCGTCGCCCGGCCGCGGTTCAGATACGCAGTATTTT
TRBJ2-5,TRBD2,TRBV7-3,-,CASRHDRLAGAETQYF,TGTGCCAGCAGACACGACCGACTAGCGGGGGCTGAGACCCAGTACTTC
TRBJ2-7,TRBD1,TRBV19,few,CASRATDRGYEQYF,TGTGCCAGTAGGGCAACGGACAGGGGGTACGAGCAGTACTTC
TRBJ1-3,-,TRBV5-6,-,CASSHWRSGNTIYF,TGTGCCAGCAGCCATTGGAGATCTGGAAACACCATATATTTT
TRBJ1-4,TRBD1,TRBV5-1,-,CASSLETGVYEKLFF,TGCGCCAGCAGCTTGGAGACAGGGGTATATGAAAAACTGTTTTTT
TRBJ2-2,-,TRBV7-8,-,CASSASAGELFF,TGTGCCAGCAGCGCCTCGGCCGGGGAGCTGTTTTTT
TRBJ1-4,-,TRBV4-1,-,CASSQDPGSNEKLFF,TGCGCCAGCAGCCAAGATCCAGGGTCTAATGAAAAACTGTTTTTT
TRBJ1-1,-,TRBV7-9,-,CASSLAKNTEAFF,TGTGCCAGCAGCTTAGCCAAGAACACTGAAGCTTTCTTT
TRBJ1-3,-,TRBV7-9,-,CASSLDEGANTIYF,TGTGCCAGCAGCTTAGACGAGGGAGCAAACACCATATATTTT
TRBJ2-2,-,TRBV6-6,few,CASTGDGELFF,TGTGCCAGCACTGGGGACGGGGAGCTGTTTTTT
TRBJ2-1,-,TRBV2,-,CAILRRDSSYNEQFF,TGTGCCATTTTGAGGCGGGACAGCTCCTACAATGAGCAGTTCTTC
TRBJ1-4,-,TRBV27,once,CASSLSRTATNEKLFF,TGTGCCAGCAGTCTCTCACGGACTGCAACTAATGAAAAACTGTTTTTT
TRBJ1-1,-,TRBV19,-,CASSGTVPFF,TGTGCCAGTAGTGGGACCGTGCCTTTCTTT
TRBJ2-7,-,TRBV5-1,-,CASSPRDTSYEQYF,TGCGCCAGCAGCCCCCGGGACACCTCCTACGAGCAGTACTTC
TRBJ1-2,-,TRBV10-3,-,CAISESERGPAF,TGTGCCATCAGTGAGTCGGAGCGGGGTCCTGCCTTC
TRBJ1-1,-,TRBV5-1,-,CASSFGQIDTEAFF,TGCGCCAGCAGTTTCGGACAGATCGACACTGAAGCTTTCTTT
TRBJ2-5,TRBD2,TRBV5-1,-,CASSHRLAEQETQYF,TGCGCCAGCAGCCACCGACTAGCGGAACAAGAGACCCAGTACTTC
TRBJ2-3,-,TRBV28,-,CASSYLYRRRGDTQYF,TGTGCCAGCAGCTACCTATATCGAAGACGGGGAGATACGCAGTATTTT
TRBJ1-5,-,TRBV11-2,-,CASSEDGGLSQHF,TGTGCCAGCAGCGAGGACGGTGGGTTGTCCCAGCATTTT
TRBJ2-2,-,TRBV13,-,CANSLRGNTGELFF,TGTGCCAACTCGTTGAGGGGGAACACCGGGGAGCTGTTTTTT